This T cell receptor (beta chain) was captured by sequencing in a study of blood T cell repertoires in COVID-19. Study in general: Samples taken during acute and convalescent COVID-19 were collected in the United States, Italy and Spain. Sample material is recorded as cDNA or gDNA derived from T cells, B-cell-depleted T cells, or PBMCs.

The assay was immunoSEQ multiplex PCR, and TCRdb's table has in-frame clones only and misses some. The sample lists approximately 290,000 clones, 90% occurring once. All enrollees were about 18 to 89 years old and from roughly 22 US areas. V was pared by 5 bases and J by 7 bases, with 12 bases between. The CDR3 length is 14 residues. Germline V gene sequence: CDR1 MNHNY, CDR2 SVGAGI (reference sequence). The chain has TRBV6-6 and TRBJ1-6; the D gene is possibly TRBD1 (6 bases). This sequence was found in a woman under 30 with acute COVID-19. The sample comprised PBMCs or T cells enriched from blood (not recorded which). CDR3 region: CASSKDRSNSPLHF. The CDR3 DNA sequence: TGTGCCAGCAGTAAAGACAGGTCCAATTCACCCCTCCACTTT.